Below, 25 T cell receptor beta chains from the same sample are listed, as sequenced in a study of blood T cell repertoires in COVID-19. Sequenced by immunoSEQ multiplex PCR; TCRdb stores in-frame clones only, minus some. The repertoire holds roughly 160,000 clones, roughly nine tenths seen once, with approximately 6.5% in the top ten. Sequenced: PBMCs or T cells enriched from blood (not recorded which). The receptors were gathered from a woman between 50 and 59 years old who had recovered from COVID-19.

This clone was seen only once. The chain combines TRBV10-3 with TRBJ2-7; tentative D call: TRBD2 (5 bases). Trimming shortened V by 6 bases and J by 5 bases, and 14 bases separated the two germline ends. Germline V CDR1 and CDR2: ENHRY, SYGVKD. CDR3 length: 13 residues. The CDR3 reads CAIRDSPNHEQYF. CDR3 DNA sequence: TGTGCCATCAGGGACTCCCCGAACCACGAGCAGTACTTC.

The chain employs TRBV19 and TRBJ2-1; 7 nucleotides match TRBD2. Germline loops: CDR1 LNHDA, CDR2 SQIVND (reference sequence). Losses at the gene ends were 4 bases for V and 7 bases for J; bases not matched to a gene: 7. This CDR3 is built from 14 residues. In nucleotides, the CDR3 is TGTGCCAGTAGTACCGGACTAGTTGGGAATGAGCAGTTCTTC. This gives the protein CASSTGLVGNEQFF.

The chain links TRBV6-4 to TRBJ1-2, with a weak D call TRBD1 (5 bases). Germline CDR1 is MRHNA and CDR2 is SNTAGT. The length of the CDR3 is 14 residues. V lost 7 bases, J lost 4 bases, and 16 bases lay in between. CDR3: CASTGQIPLYGYTF. DNA of the CDR3: TGTGCCAGCACCGGACAAATCCCGCTCTATGGCTACACCTTC.

The chain joins TRBV27 to TRBJ2-1; 7 bases match TRBD2. Trimming took 8 bases from V and 5 from J; bases not matched to a gene: 6. Germline lookup yields CDR1 MNHEY and CDR2 SMNVEV (reference sequence). This CDR3 has 13 residues. The CDR3 spells CASGRGGDNEQFF. CDR3 DNA sequence: TGTGCCAGCGGACGGGGAGGGGACAATGAGCAGTTCTTC.

The CDR3: CSARQGLYGYTF. The CDR3 nucleotides are TGCAGCGCCCGACAGGGCCTCTATGGCTACACCTTC. This chain connects TRBV29-1 to TRBJ1-2; 7 bases align to TRBD1. V dropped 7 bases and J dropped 4; count of bases not matched to a gene: 6. From germline, CDR1 is SQVTM and CDR2 ANQGSEA. The CDR3 sequence is 12 residues long. Full variable domain (missing parts from reference TRBV29-1 and TRBJ1-2): SAVISQKPSRDICQRGTSLTIQCQVDSQVTMMFWYRQQPGQSLTLIATANQGSEATYESGFVIDKFPISRPNLTFSTLTVSNMSPEDSSIYLCSARQGLYGYTFGSGTRLTVV.

This chain links TRBV2 with TRBJ2-1, with D perhaps matching TRBD1 (6 bases). Germline V gives CDR1 SNHLY, CDR2 FYNNEI. The CDR3 covers 15 residues. The V end was cut by 6 bases, the J end by 16 bases, with 28 bases between. Here the CDR3 reads CASSLVGARNAPVFF. CDR3 sequence (DNA): TGTGCCAGCAGCCTCGTGGGGGCCCGAAACGCGCCCGTTTTCTTC.

The chain is built from TRBV19 and TRBJ1-4; TRBD1 agrees at 7 bases. The CDR3 spans 16 residues. Germline CDR1 is LNHDA and CDR2 is SQIVND (reference sequence). J lost 4 bases, V lost 9 bases, and 14 bases had no gene match. This CDR3 is CASNPGTALFNEKLFF. Written as DNA, the CDR3 is TGTGCCAGCAATCCCGGGACAGCCCTCTTTAATGAAAAACTGTTTTTT.

This chain links TRBV15 with TRBJ2-2; 10 bases align to TRBD1. V lost 4 bases and J lost 5; bases outside the gene matches: 4. This CDR3 comprises 15 residues. Germline V gene sequence: CDR1 LNHNV, CDR2 YYDKDF (reference sequence). The CDR3 bases are TGTGCCACCAGCAAGACAGGGGGCGCAACCGGGGAGCTGTTTTTT. This translates into CATSKTGGATGELFF.

This clone has just a few counts. J is TRBJ2-7 and V is TRBV7-9; 8 positions match TRBD2. Losses at the gene ends were 5 bases for V and 10 bases for J; bases not matched to a gene: 7. The CDR3 has 12 residues. Per germline, CDR1 SEHNR and CDR2 FQNEAQ (reference sequence). Here the CDR3 reads CASSRGSGSQYF. Here the CDR3 DNA reads TGTGCCAGCAGCCGAGGAAGCGGGAGCCAGTACTTC. The full variable domain, completed using reference TRBV7-9 and TRBJ2-7, is DTGVSQNPRHKITKRGQNVTFRCDPISEHNRLYWYRQTLGQGPEFLTYFQNEAQLEKSRLLSDRFSAERPKGSFSTLEIQRTEQGDSAMYLCASSRGSGSQYFGPGTRLTVT.

The chain is built from TRBV6-5 and TRBJ2-2; no definite D call. Per the germline V gene, CDR1 is MNHEY and CDR2 is SVGAGI. Deletions cut 6 bases from V and 1 base from J, with 6 bases between. The CDR3 is 13 residues long. In DNA, the CDR3 is TGTGCCAGCAGAACGGGGAACACCGGGGAGCTGTTTTTT. It specifies CASRTGNTGELFF.

V and J are TRBV30 and TRBJ1-2; TRBD1 aligns across 11 bases. With V trimmed by 5 bases and J by 2 bases, 4 bases remained unmatched. This CDR3 region has 14 residues. Germline loops: CDR1 GTSNPN, CDR2 SVGIG (reference sequence). The CDR3 loop is CAWYRDRGNYGYTF. CDR3 sequence (DNA): TGTGCCTGGTACCGGGACAGGGGGAACTATGGCTACACCTTC.

The chain has TRBV18 and TRBJ2-7; 11 bases match TRBD1. The V and J ends lost 6 bases and 9 bases, in that order; junction bases with no gene match: 7. The CDR3 covers 13 residues. Germline V gives CDR1 KGHSH, CDR2 LQKENI. For the CDR3, the DNA is TGTGCCAGCTCCCAGGGACAGGGGGATGGGCAGTACTTC. Its translation: CASSQGQGDGQYF.

The V gene is TRBV13, the J gene TRBJ1-6; TRBD1 matches 9 bases. J was trimmed by 7 bases and V by 5 bases; bases with no gene match: 6. The germline V gene encodes CDR1 PRHDT and CDR2 FYEKMQ (reference sequence). The CDR3 is made up of 15 amino acids. CDR3 region: CASSPPGTGNSPLHF. The CDR3 DNA is TGTGCCAGCAGCCCGCCCGGGACAGGGAATTCACCCCTCCACTTT.

This clone was recorded a few times. The sample has other DNA sequences that encode this CDR3 too. V is TRBV27 and J is TRBJ2-7, with D maybe TRBD1 (6 bases). V lost 1 base to trimming and J lost 7 bases, with 14 bases between them. The CDR3 consists of 14 residues. The germline V gene encodes CDR1 MNHEY and CDR2 SMNVEV (reference sequence). As DNA, the CDR3 is TGTGCCAGCAGTTTATGGGGCCAGGGGTCGGAGCAGTACTTC. Translating gives CASSLWGQGSEQYF.

The gene calls are TRBV2 and TRBJ1-2, with TRBD1 matching over 7 bases. The trim removed 4 bases at V and 2 bases at J, leaving 4 bases unmatched. Germline values: CDR1 SNHLY, CDR2 FYNNEI. The CDR3 consists of 14 residues. CDR3 amino acids: CASSGPGGNYGYTF. The DNA of the CDR3 is TGTGCCAGCAGTGGTCCAGGGGGAAACTATGGCTACACCTTC.

The chain combines TRBV5-4 with TRBJ1-1; 7 bases align to TRBD1. Trimming cost V 0 bases and J 1 base; bases outside gene matches: 6. This CDR3 has 16 amino acids. Looked up from germline, CDR1 is SGHNT and CDR2 is YYREEE (reference sequence). This CDR3 is CASSLGRGQRNTEAFF. CDR3 nucleotide sequence: TGTGCCAGCAGCTTGGGGAGGGGGCAGCGGAACACTGAAGCTTTCTTT.

V and J are TRBV21-1 and TRBJ2-3; TRBD1 reflects the table's D call only, with no check against the DNA. TRBV21-1 constitutes a pseudogene. The CDR3 contains 13 residues. CDR3 protein: CASSKAATDTQYF. The CDR3 DNA reads TGTGCCAGCAGCAAAGCGGCCACAGATACGCAGTATTTT.

The rearrangement uses TRBV5-1 and TRBJ2-2, with D possibly TRBD1 on 6 matching bases. The CDR3 spans 16 residues. Germline V CDR1 and CDR2: SGHRS, YFSETQ. Trimming shortened V by 0 bases and J by 1 base, and 10 bases separated the two germline ends. The CDR3 DNA reads as TGCGCCAGCAGCTTGGAACCACAGGGGAACACCGGGGAGCTGTTTTTT. Protein product: CASSLEPQGNTGELFF.

The chain has TRBV7-2 and TRBJ2-7; 8 bases are a match to TRBD2. Germline V gene lookup returns CDR1 SGHTA and CDR2 FQGNSA. Unmatched junction bases numbered 12, after V lost 5 bases and J lost 3 bases. The CDR3 length is 16 residues. The CDR3 here is CASSLRWSGSLYEQYF. CDR3 coding DNA: TGTGCCAGCAGCCTCCGGTGGAGCGGGAGTCTCTACGAGCAGTACTTC.

On this clone itself: The identical CDR3 is also encoded by other nucleotide sequences in the sample. The J gene is TRBJ2-7, the V gene TRBV7-2; D unclear. The CDR3 runs to 13 residues. V was pared by 3 bases and J by 0 bases, with 6 bases between. The germline V gene encodes CDR1 SGHTA and CDR2 FQGNSA. The CDR3 sequence is CASSFSGSYEQYF. The CDR3 nucleotides are TGTGCCAGCAGCTTTTCCGGCTCCTACGAGCAGTACTTC. The full variable domain, with the rest looked up from reference TRBV7-2 and TRBJ2-7, is GAGVSQSPSNKVTEKGKDVELRCDPISGHTALYWYRQSLGQGLEFLIYFQGNSAPDKSGLPSDRFSAERTGGSVSTLTIQRTQQEDSAVYLCASSFSGSYEQYFGPGTRLTVT.

This clone was detected a few times. At one boundary the junction diverges from the germline segment, which might be a read error. This chain joins TRBV3-1 (or the pseudogene TRBV3-2) and TRBJ1-1; D might be TRBD1 (5 bases). The length of the CDR3 is 13 residues. Germline CDR1 LGHDT, CDR2 YNNKEL (reference sequence). Here the CDR3 DNA reads TGTGCCAGCAGCCAAGATCGGGGGGAAGAAGTTTCCTTT. This translates into CASSQDRGEEVSF.

The V call is TRBV5-5, the J call TRBJ2-1; 7 bases line up with TRBD2. Germline V gives CDR1 SGHKS, CDR2 YYEKEE (reference sequence). This CDR3 region has 14 residues. The V segment lost 0 bases and the J segment 6 bases; nucleotides outside the gene matches: 3. CDR3 sequence (DNA): TGTGCCAGCAGCTTGGGCGGGAGCGGCAATGAGCAGTTCTTC. Its translation is CASSLGGSGNEQFF. Supplemented by reference TRBV5-5 and TRBJ2-1, the full variable domain reads DAGVTQSPTHLIKTRGQQVTLRCSPISGHKSVSWYQQVLGQGPQFIFQYYEKEERGRGNFPDRFSARQFPNYSSELNVNALLLGDSALYLCASSLGGSGNEQFFGPGTRLTVL.

V and J are TRBV28 and TRBJ1-6; 8 bases map to TRBD1. This CDR3 contains 15 residues. Trimming at V came to 6 bases and at J to 7 bases, leaving 8 bases not matched to a gene. Germline V gene lookup returns CDR1 MDHEN and CDR2 SYDVKM. CDR3 bases: TGTGCCAGCAGCGCTCAGGGGGCCGGGAATTCACCCCTCCACTTT. Its protein is CASSAQGAGNSPLHF.

This CDR3 is CASRELVATNEKLFF. In DNA form, the CDR3 reads TGCGCCAGCAGGGAGCTCGTTGCAACTAATGAAAAACTGTTTTTT. The J gene is TRBJ1-4, the V gene TRBV5-1, with D unresolved. The germline V gene encodes CDR1 SGHRS and CDR2 YFSETQ. Trimming took off 5 bases at V and 0 bases at J, with 11 bases between the two ends. This CDR3 is built from 15 residues.

The chain is built from TRBV5-5 and TRBJ1-4; 7 nucleotides agree with TRBD1. Germline CDR1 reads SGHKS; CDR2 reads YYEKEE (reference sequence). V shed 1 base and J 6 bases; nucleotides not matched to a gene: 6. This CDR3 has 15 residues. This chain's CDR3 is CASSLYDREYEKLFF. In nucleotides, the CDR3 is TGTGCCAGCAGCTTGTACGACAGGGAATATGAAAAACTGTTTTTT.